Listed below are T cell receptor beta chains from one sample, sequenced in a study of response to subunit inactivated influenza vaccine. TCRdb redid the calling of the RT-PCR reads with MiXCR, one entry per CDR3 protein. The repertoire holds around 650,000 distinct CDR3 sequences, with less than 20% as singletons. This specimen consisted of PBMCs from blood, obtained roughly 13 days after vaccination. All receptors derive from a man aged 50 or older who received an inactivated influenza vaccine. Each CDR3 is given with its conserved first and last residue. D genes are given only for firm matches. Clone size is given for some rows only: seen once, a few or many times, or a class if the clone is expanded.

>.|TRBJ2-3|TRBV6-2/TRBV6-3|few
TGTGCCAGCGACTGGCGGGGGCTGGGAGATACGCAGTATTTT
CASDWRGLGDTQYF
>TRBD1|TRBJ1-1|TRBV5-1|.
TGCGCCAGCAGCAAGGGACAGGGGGTGAGAACTGAAGCTTTCTTT
CASSKGQGVRTEAFF
>.|TRBJ2-3|TRBV11-2|.
TGTGCCAGCAACCATGGGCCGGGCACAGATACGCAGTATTTT
CASNHGPGTDTQYF
>TRBD1|TRBJ2-1|TRBV12-3/TRBV12-4|.
TGTGCCAGCAGGAAAGGTGGGACAGGGATCAACAATGAGCAGTTCTTC
CASRKGGTGINNEQFF
>TRBD2|TRBJ2-5|TRBV20-1|few
TGCAGTGCTTACAGCGGGGGGGTCCAAGAGACCCAGTACTTC
CSAYSGGVQETQYF
>.|TRBJ2-1|TRBV2|many
TGTGCCAGCAGTGTCGGGGAGCAGTTCTTC
CASSVGEQFF
>.|TRBJ1-3|TRBV6-5|.
TGTGCCAGCAGTTACCATCAGACAGGACCCACTGGAAACACCATATATTTT
CASSYHQTGPTGNTIYF
>TRBD2|TRBJ2-1|TRBV7-2|many
TGTGCCAGCAGCTCCGGACTAGCGGGAGTCAATGAGCAGTTCTTC
CASSSGLAGVNEQFF
>.|TRBJ2-3|TRBV10-3|.
TGTGCCATCAGTGACAGGGGTAAGGAGGGAGGAGATACGCAGTATTTT
CAISDRGKEGGDTQYF
>.|TRBJ2-7|TRBV14|few
TGTGCCAGCAGCCAATCTGTAGCCTACGAGCAGTACTTC
CASSQSVAYEQYF
>TRBD2|TRBJ2-3|TRBV20-1|few
TGCAGTGCAAGTCCGGGACTAGCGGGAAGATTGGGCGGCACAGATACGCAGTATTTT
CSASPGLAGRLGGTDTQYF
>.|TRBJ2-1|TRBV7-9|few
TGTGCCAGCAGCTTATGGTTAGGGAGGACGGAATACAATGAGCAGTTCTTC
CASSLWLGRTEYNEQFF
>.|TRBJ1-4|TRBV20-1|.
TGCAGTGCTAGAGTACTTAATGAAAAACTGTTTTTT
CSARVLNEKLFF
>.|TRBJ2-1|TRBV27|few
TGTGCCAGCAGATATTACAATGAGCAGTTCTTC
CASRYYNEQFF